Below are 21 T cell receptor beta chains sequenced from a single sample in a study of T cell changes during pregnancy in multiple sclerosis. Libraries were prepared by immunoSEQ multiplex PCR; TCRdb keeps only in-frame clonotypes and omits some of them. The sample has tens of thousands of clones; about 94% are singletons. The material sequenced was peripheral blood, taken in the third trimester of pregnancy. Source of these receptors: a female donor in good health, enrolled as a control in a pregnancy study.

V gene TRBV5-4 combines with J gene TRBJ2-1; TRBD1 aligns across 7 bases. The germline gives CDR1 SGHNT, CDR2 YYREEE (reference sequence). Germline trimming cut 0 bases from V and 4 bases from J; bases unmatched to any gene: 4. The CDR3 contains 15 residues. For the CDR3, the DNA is TGTGCCAGCAGCTTGGGACAGGGCGGTTACAATGAGCAGTTCTTC. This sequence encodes CASSLGQGGYNEQFF.

The CDR3, as DNA: TGTGCCAGCCCGACAGCATCGATGCGGCGGAGCACAGATACGCAGTATTTT. Translated: CASPTASMRRSTDTQYF. The rearrangement links TRBV2 to TRBJ2-3; D perhaps matches TRBD1 (5 bases). Germline lookup yields CDR1 SNHLY and CDR2 FYNNEI. The V end was cut by 8 bases, the J end by 0 bases, with 21 bases between. There are 17 residues in the CDR3.

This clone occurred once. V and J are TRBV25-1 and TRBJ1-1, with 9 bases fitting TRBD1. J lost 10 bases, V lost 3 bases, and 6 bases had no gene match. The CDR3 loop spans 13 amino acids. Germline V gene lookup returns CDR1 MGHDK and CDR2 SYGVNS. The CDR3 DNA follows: TGTGCCAGCAGTGACGTCGGGACAGGGTCAGCTTTCTTT. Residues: CASSDVGTGSAFF.

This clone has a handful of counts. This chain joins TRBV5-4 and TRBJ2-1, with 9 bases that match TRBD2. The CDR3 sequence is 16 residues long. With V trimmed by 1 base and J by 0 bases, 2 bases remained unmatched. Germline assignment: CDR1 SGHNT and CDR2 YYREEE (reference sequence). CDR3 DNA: TGTGCCAGCAGCTTGAGGCGGGGGGGCTCCTACAATGAGCAGTTCTTC. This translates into CASSLRRGGSYNEQFF.

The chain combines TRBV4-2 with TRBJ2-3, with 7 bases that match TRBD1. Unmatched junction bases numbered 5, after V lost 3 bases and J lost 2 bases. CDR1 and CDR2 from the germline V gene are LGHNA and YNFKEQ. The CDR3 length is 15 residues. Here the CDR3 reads CASSQMTGITDTQYF. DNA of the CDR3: TGTGCCAGCAGCCAGATGACAGGGATCACAGATACGCAGTATTTT.

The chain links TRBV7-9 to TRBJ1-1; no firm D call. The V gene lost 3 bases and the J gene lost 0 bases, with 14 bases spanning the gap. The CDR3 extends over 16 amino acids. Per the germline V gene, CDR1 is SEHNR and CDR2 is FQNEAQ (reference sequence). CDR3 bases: TGTGCCAGCAGCTTTCTCCGACAAACGATGAACACTGAAGCTTTCTTT. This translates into CASSFLRQTMNTEAFF.

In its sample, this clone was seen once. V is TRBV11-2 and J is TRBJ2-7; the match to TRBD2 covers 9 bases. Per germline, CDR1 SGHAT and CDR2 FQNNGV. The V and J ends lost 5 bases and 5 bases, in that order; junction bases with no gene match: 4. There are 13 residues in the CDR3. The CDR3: CASSVGLANEQYF. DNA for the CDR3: TGTGCCAGCAGCGTGGGACTAGCCAACGAGCAGTACTTC.

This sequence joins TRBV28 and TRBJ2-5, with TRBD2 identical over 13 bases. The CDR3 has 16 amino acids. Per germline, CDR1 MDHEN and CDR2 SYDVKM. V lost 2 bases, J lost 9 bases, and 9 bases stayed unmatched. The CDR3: CASSLGTSGTYTPQYF. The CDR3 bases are TGTGCCAGCAGTTTAGGGACTAGCGGGACATATACTCCCCAGTACTTC.

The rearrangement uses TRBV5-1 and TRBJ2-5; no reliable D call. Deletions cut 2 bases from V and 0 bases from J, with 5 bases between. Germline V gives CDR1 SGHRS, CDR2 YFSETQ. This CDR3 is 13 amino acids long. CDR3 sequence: CASSFSYQETQYF. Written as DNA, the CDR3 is TGCGCCAGCAGCTTTTCGTACCAAGAGACCCAGTACTTC.

The CDR3 sequence: CASSQERSGLRSNEQFF. CDR3 sequence (DNA): TGTGCCAGCAGCCAAGAGAGGTCGGGACTTAGAAGCAATGAGCAGTTCTTC. V gene TRBV14 combines with J gene TRBJ2-1; the D gene is possibly TRBD2 (6 bases). CDR1 SGHDN and CDR2 FVKESK come from the germline V gene. The CDR3 runs 17 residues. Trimming removed 0 bases from V and 6 bases from J, with 18 bases in between. The full variable domain, completed using reference TRBV14 and TRBJ2-1, is EAGVTQFPSHSVIEKGQTVTLRCDPISGHDNLYWYRRVMGKEIKFLLHFVKESKQDESGMPNNRFLAERTGGTYSTLKVQPAELEDSGVYFCASSQERSGLRSNEQFFGPGTRLTVL.

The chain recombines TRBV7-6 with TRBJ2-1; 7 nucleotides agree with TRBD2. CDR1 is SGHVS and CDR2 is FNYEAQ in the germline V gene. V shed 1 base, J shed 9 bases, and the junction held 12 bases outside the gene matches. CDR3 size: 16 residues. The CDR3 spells CASSLGNRGSLPEQFF. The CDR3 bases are TGTGCCAGCAGCTTAGGTAACCGCGGGAGTCTCCCTGAGCAGTTCTTC.

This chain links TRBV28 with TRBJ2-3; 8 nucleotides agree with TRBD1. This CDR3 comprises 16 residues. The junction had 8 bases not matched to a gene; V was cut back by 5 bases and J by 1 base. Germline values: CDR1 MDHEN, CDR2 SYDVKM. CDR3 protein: CASSLTQGAGTDTQYF. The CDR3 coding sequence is TGTGCCAGCAGTCTAACTCAGGGGGCGGGCACAGATACGCAGTATTTT.

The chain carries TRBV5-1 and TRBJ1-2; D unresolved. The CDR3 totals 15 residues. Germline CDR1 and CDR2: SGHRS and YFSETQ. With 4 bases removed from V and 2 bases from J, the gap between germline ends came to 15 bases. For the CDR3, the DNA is TGCGCCAGCAGCCCCGTCGAGAGGGTAAACTATGGCTACACCTTC. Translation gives CASSPVERVNYGYTF.

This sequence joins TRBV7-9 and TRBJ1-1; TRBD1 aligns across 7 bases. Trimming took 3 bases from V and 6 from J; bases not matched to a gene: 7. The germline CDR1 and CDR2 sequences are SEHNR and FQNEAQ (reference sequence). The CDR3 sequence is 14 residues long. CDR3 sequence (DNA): TGTGCCAGCAGCTTTGGGACAGATGGTCCTGAAGCTTTCTTT. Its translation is CASSFGTDGPEAFF.

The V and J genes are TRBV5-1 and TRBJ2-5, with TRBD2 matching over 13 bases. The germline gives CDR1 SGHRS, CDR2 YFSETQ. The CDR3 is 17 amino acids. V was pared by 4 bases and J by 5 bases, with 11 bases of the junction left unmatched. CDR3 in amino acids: CASSQGLAGDVMETQYF. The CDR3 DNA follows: TGCGCCAGCAGCCAAGGACTAGCGGGAGACGTTATGGAGACCCAGTACTTC.

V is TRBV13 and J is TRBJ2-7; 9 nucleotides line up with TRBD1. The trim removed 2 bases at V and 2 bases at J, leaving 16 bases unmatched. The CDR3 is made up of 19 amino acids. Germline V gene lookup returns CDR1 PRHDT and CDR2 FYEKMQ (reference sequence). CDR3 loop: CASSLIGSFWDRVPYEQYF. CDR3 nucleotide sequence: TGTGCCAGCAGCTTAATAGGCTCTTTCTGGGACAGGGTTCCCTACGAGCAGTACTTC.

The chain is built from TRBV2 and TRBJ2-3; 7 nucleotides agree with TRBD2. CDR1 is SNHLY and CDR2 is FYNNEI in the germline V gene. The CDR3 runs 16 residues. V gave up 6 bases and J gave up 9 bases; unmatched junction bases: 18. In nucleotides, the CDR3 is TGTGCCAGCAGGGACCCTAGCGGCCCAGAGGGTTGGACGCAGTATTTT. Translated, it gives CASRDPSGPEGWTQYF.

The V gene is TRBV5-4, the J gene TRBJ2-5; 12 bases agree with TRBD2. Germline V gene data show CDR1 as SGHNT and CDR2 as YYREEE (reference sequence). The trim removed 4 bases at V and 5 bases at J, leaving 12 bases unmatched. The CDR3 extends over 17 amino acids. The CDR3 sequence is CASSRTGLAGRGETQYF. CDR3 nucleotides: TGTGCCAGCAGCCGGACCGGACTAGCGGGACGCGGGGAGACCCAGTACTTC.

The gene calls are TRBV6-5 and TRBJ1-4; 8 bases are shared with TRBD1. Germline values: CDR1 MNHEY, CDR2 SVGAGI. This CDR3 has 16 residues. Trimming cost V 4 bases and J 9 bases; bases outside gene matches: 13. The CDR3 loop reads CASSLASGTGEKKLFF. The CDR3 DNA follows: TGTGCCAGCAGTTTAGCTTCGGGGACAGGAGAAAAAAAACTGTTTTTT.

CDR3 DNA sequence: TGTGCCAGCAGGGTCGACAGGTCTGGAAACACCATATATTTT. This translates into CASRVDRSGNTIYF. The chain employs TRBV2 and TRBJ1-3, with D perhaps matching TRBD1 (6 bases). CDR1 and CDR2 (germline): SNHLY, FYNNEI. Deletions cut 6 bases from V and 1 base from J, with 10 bases between. The CDR3 runs 14 residues.

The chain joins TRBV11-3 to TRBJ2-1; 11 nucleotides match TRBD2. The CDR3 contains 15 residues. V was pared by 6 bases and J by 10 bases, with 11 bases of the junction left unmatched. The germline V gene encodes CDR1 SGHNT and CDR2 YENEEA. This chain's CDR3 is CASSAGTSGFREQFF. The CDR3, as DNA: TGTGCCAGCAGTGCCGGGACTAGCGGATTCCGGGAGCAGTTCTTC.